The 32 T cell receptor beta chains presented below share a single source sample, sequenced in a study of blood T cell repertoires in COVID-19. The data were produced by immunoSEQ multiplex PCR, yet TCRdb's version contains in-frame clones alone and is incomplete. The table shows around 290,000 clones, with more than 70% occurring only once. The sequenced sample was PBMCs or T cells enriched from blood (not recorded which). Every receptor here comes from a woman aged 60-75 years in a cohort exposed to, infected with or recovered from COVID-19 (not recorded which).

This rearrangement joins TRBV2 to TRBJ1-5, with 7 bases aligning to TRBD1. V gave up 5 bases and J gave up 2 bases; unmatched junction bases: 3. The germline V gene encodes CDR1 SNHLY and CDR2 FYNNEI. This CDR3 is 14 amino acids long. Here the CDR3 DNA reads TGTGCCAGCAGTACAGGGGTAGGCAATCAGCCCCAGCATTTT. Protein: CASSTGVGNQPQHF.

The chain has TRBV5-1 and TRBJ2-2; 8 positions match TRBD2. Germline V gives CDR1 SGHRS, CDR2 YFSETQ. The CDR3 runs 15 residues. The V and J ends lost 3 bases and 6 bases, in that order; junction bases with no gene match: 7. The CDR3 DNA sequence: TGCGCCAGCAGCTGGGGACTAGATCCATCCGGGGAGCTGTTTTTT. Amino acid sequence: CASSWGLDPSGELFF.

The chain joins TRBV5-1 to TRBJ2-3; 10 bases map to TRBD2. V lost 1 base to trimming and J lost 5 bases; unmatched junction nucleotides: 7. The CDR3 sequence is 16 residues long. Germline CDR1 and CDR2: SGHRS and YFSETQ. The CDR3 sequence: CASSLPSGSTGDTQYF. CDR3 nucleotide sequence: TGCGCCAGCAGCTTGCCTAGCGGGAGCACCGGAGATACGCAGTATTTT.

This clone was observed a single time. The chain links TRBV15 to TRBJ1-1, with TRBD1 matching over 7 bases. There are 16 residues in the CDR3. Trimming cost V 2 bases and J 1 base; bases outside gene matches: 7. Germline CDR1 LNHNV, CDR2 YYDKDF (reference sequence). Here the CDR3 DNA reads TGTGCCACCAGCAGACCTTACAGGGGTCGGAACACTGAAGCTTTCTTT. Protein product: CATSRPYRGRNTEAFF. The full variable domain, its missing parts supplied by reference TRBV15 and TRBJ1-1, is DAMVIQNPRYQVTQFGKPVTLSCSQTLNHNVMYWYQQKSSQAPKLLFHYYDKDFNNEADTPDNFQSRRPNTSFCFLDIRSPGLGDTAMYLCATSRPYRGRNTEAFFGQGTRLTVV.

This chain links TRBV7-3 with TRBJ2-3, with a possible D match to TRBD1 (6 bases). Germline V gene data show CDR1 as SGHTA and CDR2 as FQGTGA. This CDR3 region has 16 residues. V was cut by 2 bases and J by 1 base, with 13 bases left in between. The CDR3 reads CASSLGGSIRTDTQYF. The CDR3 bases are TGTGCCAGCAGCTTAGGGGGCTCCATCCGCACAGATACGCAGTATTTT.

V gene TRBV12-3 or TRBV12-4 combines with J gene TRBJ2-7; D may be TRBD1 (6 bases). This CDR3 spans 13 amino acids. V was shortened by 5 bases and J by 3 bases, with 11 bases between the two germline ends. The CDR3 spells CASSIGQLYEQYF. DNA for the CDR3: TGTGCCAGCAGTATCGGACAGCTCTACGAGCAGTACTTC.

The V call is TRBV6-5, the J call TRBJ1-1; D may be TRBD1 (5 bases). The CDR3 is 15 residues long. V lost 7 bases, J lost 0 bases, and 15 bases lay in between. Germline V lookup: CDR1 MNHEY, CDR2 SVGAGI. CDR3 sequence reads: CASTRGVKLNTEAFF. CDR3 bases: TGTGCCAGCACTAGGGGTGTGAAGTTGAACACTGAAGCTTTCTTT.

V gene TRBV28 combines with J gene TRBJ1-2; a weak D match, TRBD1 (5 bases). V was cut by 10 bases and J by 5 bases, with 26 bases left in between. The CDR3 has 16 residues. Germline CDR1 is MDHEN and CDR2 is SYDVKM. In DNA form, the CDR3 reads TGTGCCACTGTCCGGGGGGGAGGAGGGATTAGTTATGGCTACACCTTC. Translated, it gives CATVRGGGGISYGYTF.

This sequence joins TRBV19 and TRBJ2-2; TRBD1 matches 12 bases. Germline CDR1 is LNHDA and CDR2 is SQIVND (reference sequence). This CDR3 is built from 16 residues. V trimming: 3 bases; J trimming: 3 bases; junction bases outside the gene matches: 2. CDR3 DNA sequence: TGTGCCAGTAGTATGAGGGACAGGGGGCACACCGGGGAGCTGTTTTTT. As protein: CASSMRDRGHTGELFF.

In its sample, this clone was seen once. The J gene is TRBJ2-1, the V gene TRBV28; a possible D gene is TRBD1 (5 bases). The V end was cut by 5 bases, the J end by 0 bases, with 14 bases between. Germline V gene data show CDR1 as MDHEN and CDR2 as SYDVKM. The CDR3 contains 16 residues. The CDR3 sequence: CASSERTGRSYNEQFF. For the CDR3, the DNA is TGTGCCAGCAGTGAAAGAACAGGACGCTCCTACAATGAGCAGTTCTTC.

The chain links TRBV10-1 to TRBJ2-3, with 8 bases lining up with TRBD2. CDR1 is WNHNN and CDR2 is SYGVQD in the germline V gene (reference sequence). Trimming cost V 6 bases and J 1 base; bases outside gene matches: 6. The CDR3 has 15 amino acids. CDR3 protein: CASSLTSGGTDTQYF. The CDR3 DNA sequence: TGCGCCAGCAGCCTTACTAGCGGTGGCACAGATACGCAGTATTTT.

This chain links TRBV3-1 (or the pseudogene TRBV3-2) with TRBJ2-7, with 9 bases matching TRBD2. Trimming took 1 base from V and 7 from J; bases not matched to a gene: 14. This CDR3 comprises 17 residues. Per germline, CDR1 LGHDT and CDR2 YNNKEL (reference sequence). CDR3 nucleotide sequence: TGTGCCAGCAGCCAAGTCGGGAAAGCGGGAGGATTCGAGGAGCAGTACTTC. The encoded protein is CASSQVGKAGGFEEQYF.

The CDR3 DNA follows: TGCGCCAGCAGCTTCTACTCTGGGGCCAACGTCCTGACTTTC. This sequence encodes CASSFYSGANVLTF. The V and J genes are TRBV5-1 and TRBJ2-6; D unresolved. The CDR3 has 14 residues. Trimming pared 2 bases from V and 0 bases from J, leaving 3 bases between. The germline V gene encodes CDR1 SGHRS and CDR2 YFSETQ.

The V gene is TRBV6-4, the J gene TRBJ2-1; 8 bases are shared with TRBD2. The CDR3 contains 14 residues. V was pared by 4 bases and J by 9 bases, with 8 bases of the junction left unmatched. Germline V gene lookup returns CDR1 MRHNA and CDR2 SNTAGT. CDR3 sequence (DNA): TGTGCCAGCAGTGGCTACTCCGGGGGGGGTGAGCAGTTCTTC. Protein: CASSGYSGGGEQFF.

In nucleotides, the CDR3 is TGCGCCAGCAGGGTGGCACCAACTAATGAAAAACTGTTTTTT. This translates into CASRVAPTNEKLFF. The rearrangement links TRBV5-1 to TRBJ1-4; D remains ambiguous. The CDR3 length is 14 residues. In germline, CDR1 is SGHRS, CDR2 YFSETQ. Trimming stripped 5 bases from V and 0 bases from J, with 8 bases between.

This chain joins TRBV5-6 and TRBJ1-1; 9 bases line up with TRBD1. Germline trimming cut 4 bases from V and 11 bases from J; bases unmatched to any gene: 9. Germline V gene lookup returns CDR1 SGHDT and CDR2 YYEEEE. The CDR3 is made up of 13 amino acids. CDR3 nucleotide sequence: TGTGCCAGCAGCCTGGACAGGGGCGGCGAGGCTTTCTTT. Amino acid sequence: CASSLDRGGEAFF. Full variable domain (remainder filled in from reference TRBV5-6 and TRBJ1-1): DAGVTQSPTHLIKTRGQQVTLRCSPKSGHDTVSWYQQALGQGPQFIFQYYEEEERQRGNFPDRFSGHQFPNYSSELNVNALLLGDSALYLCASSLDRGGEAFFGQGTRLTVV.

This chain uses TRBV2 with TRBJ2-7, with D tentatively TRBD1 (6 bases). Germline V gene data show CDR1 as SNHLY and CDR2 as FYNNEI. The CDR3 is 14 amino acids. V lost 7 bases and J lost 0, with 13 bases in between. The CDR3 bases are TGTGCCAGCACGACAGGCCGAAGCTCCTACGAGCAGTACTTC. Its translation: CASTTGRSSYEQYF.

The chain couples TRBV7-9 to TRBJ2-7; D ambiguous. The CDR3 contains 13 residues. Germline V gives CDR1 SEHNR, CDR2 FQNEAQ (reference sequence). Trimming pared 2 bases from V and 4 bases from J, leaving 9 bases between. In DNA form, the CDR3 reads TGTGCCAGCAGCTTAATCCTAGATTACGAGCAGTACTTC. Translated: CASSLILDYEQYF.

About this clone itself: The sample carries other DNA sequences with the same CDR3. The chain carries TRBV19 and TRBJ1-5; TRBD1 might be the D (6 bases). CDR1 LNHDA and CDR2 SQIVND come from the germline V gene (reference sequence). CDR3 size: 14 residues. V was shortened by 6 bases and J by 3 bases, with 12 bases between the two germline ends. The CDR3 DNA sequence: TGTGCCAGTAGCCGAACAGGGACCAATCAGCCCCAGCATTTT. Protein product: CASSRTGTNQPQHF.

The chain uses TRBV7-8 and TRBJ2-7; D is uncertain. CDR1 is SGHVS, CDR2 FQNEAQ, per germline. The V and J ends lost 3 bases and 2 bases respectively, with 14 bases between them. The length of the CDR3 is 15 residues. The CDR3 is CASSLESPATYEQYF. As DNA, the CDR3 is TGTGCCAGCAGCTTGGAGTCGCCAGCTACCTACGAGCAGTACTTC.

This chain connects TRBV25-1 to TRBJ2-3; D perhaps matches TRBD2 (5 bases). With 5 bases removed from V and 0 bases from J, the gap between germline ends came to 15 bases. The CDR3 runs to 16 residues. CDR1 and CDR2 (germline): MGHDK, SYGVNS. The CDR3 here is CASSRARAPSTDTQYF. CDR3 sequence (DNA): TGTGCCAGCAGTAGAGCGAGGGCCCCCAGCACAGATACGCAGTATTTT. The whole variable domain, filled in from reference TRBV25-1 and TRBJ2-3, reads EADIYQTPRYLVIGTGKKITLECSQTMGHDKMYWYQQDPGMELHLIHYSYGVNSTEKGDLSSESTVSRIRTEHFPLTLESARPSHTSQYLCASSRARAPSTDTQYFGPGTRLTVL.

The chain employs TRBV5-1 and TRBJ1-6, with TRBD1 as a possible D gene (5 bases). This CDR3 region has 13 residues. Between the trimmed V and J ends, which lost 4 bases and 6 bases, there was a span of 8 bases. From germline, CDR1 is SGHRS and CDR2 YFSETQ. In DNA, the CDR3 is TGCGCCAGCAGCCTGGACACTAATTCACCCCTCCACTTT. It specifies CASSLDTNSPLHF.

V and J are TRBV15 and TRBJ2-7; 10 bases match TRBD2. The germline CDR1 and CDR2 sequences are LNHNV and YYDKDF (reference sequence). This CDR3 is built from 16 residues. The junction had 8 bases not matched to a gene; V was cut back by 2 bases and J by 4 bases. The DNA of the CDR3 is TGTGCCACCAGCAGACGTGATAGCGGGAGGCAATACGAGCAGTACTTC. This sequence encodes CATSRRDSGRQYEQYF.

The genes are TRBV5-1 and TRBJ2-1; TRBD2 aligns across 12 bases. This CDR3 spans 16 amino acids. Trimming cost V 1 base and J 2 bases; bases outside gene matches: 1. From germline, CDR1 is SGHRS and CDR2 YFSETQ. The CDR3 protein is CASSLSSGGAYNEQFF. The CDR3 DNA sequence: TGCGCCAGCAGCTTGTCTAGCGGGGGGGCCTACAATGAGCAGTTCTTC.

This chain uses TRBV9 with TRBJ2-1; 13 nucleotides agree with TRBD2. Germline CDR1 SGDLS, CDR2 YYNGEE. Trimming cost V 3 bases and J 3 bases; bases outside gene matches: 12. CDR3 length: 19 amino acids. In nucleotides, the CDR3 is TGTGCCAGCAGCGAGGGGACTAGCGGGATACTCGGCCTCTACAATGAGCAGTTCTTC. This codes for CASSEGTSGILGLYNEQFF.

The chain combines TRBV2 with TRBJ1-2; 7 bases are shared with TRBD1. Germline CDR1 is SNHLY and CDR2 is FYNNEI. CDR3 size: 14 residues. V lost 3 bases, J lost 5 bases, and 6 bases stayed unmatched. CDR3 sequence (DNA): TGTGCCAGCAGTGACAGGGGGGTGGCATATGGCTACACCTTC. The encoded protein is CASSDRGVAYGYTF.

This rearrangement joins TRBV7-3 to TRBJ2-1, with 8 positions matching TRBD2. The CDR3 sequence is 18 residues long. Trimming took 0 bases from V and 5 from J; bases not matched to a gene: 12. Per germline, CDR1 SGHTA and CDR2 FQGTGA. CDR3 sequence: CASSLTPMGLGIHNEQFF. The DNA of the CDR3 is TGTGCCAGCAGCTTAACTCCCATGGGACTAGGAATTCACAATGAGCAGTTCTTC.

This chain links TRBV5-1 with TRBJ2-1, with 11 bases fitting TRBD2. Per germline, CDR1 SGHRS and CDR2 YFSETQ. V gave up 4 bases and J gave up 5 bases; unmatched junction bases: 5. This CDR3 contains 15 residues. CDR3 in amino acids: CASSHTSGGHNEQFF. The DNA of the CDR3 is TGCGCCAGCAGCCACACTAGCGGGGGTCACAATGAGCAGTTCTTC.

CDR3 sequence (DNA): TGTGCCAGCAGTCCGATGCGCGAGGCTTTCTTT. The encoded protein is CASSPMREAFF. The J gene is TRBJ1-1, the V gene TRBV6-5; D unresolved. The germline CDR1 and CDR2 sequences are MNHEY and SVGAGI. The CDR3 length is 11 residues. V was shortened by 5 bases and J by 11 bases, with 12 bases between the two germline ends.

J is TRBJ1-4 and V is TRBV28; 8 positions agree with TRBD1. In germline, CDR1 is MDHEN, CDR2 SYDVKM. The trim removed 0 bases at V and 2 bases at J, leaving 2 bases unmatched. The CDR3 runs 16 residues. The chain's CDR3 is CASSLWRTGTNEKLFF. CDR3 coding DNA: TGTGCCAGCAGTTTATGGCGGACAGGGACTAATGAAAAACTGTTTTTT.

J is TRBJ1-2 and V is TRBV5-1, with 8 bases fitting TRBD1. The germline gives CDR1 SGHRS, CDR2 YFSETQ. V gave up 0 bases and J gave up 3 bases; unmatched junction bases: 4. The CDR3 length is 15 residues. The CDR3 reads CASSLAPTGDYGYTF. The CDR3 region has the DNA TGCGCCAGCAGCTTGGCCCCGACAGGGGACTATGGCTACACCTTC.

The genes are TRBV28 and TRBJ1-6; tentatively, D is TRBD1 (5 bases). V was clipped by 5 bases and J by 4 bases, with 12 bases between them. The CDR3 totals 15 residues. Germline V gene data show CDR1 as MDHEN and CDR2 as SYDVKM. CDR3 nucleotide sequence: TGTGCCAGCAGTGCGACCAGGACATATAATTCACCCCTCCACTTT. Translated: CASSATRTYNSPLHF.